One sample yielded the 6 T cell receptor beta chains listed below, sequenced in a study of graft-versus-host responses after intestinal transplantation. Sequenced by immunoSEQ multiplex PCR; TCRdb stores in-frame clones only, minus some. The profile shows roughly 40,000 clones, over 75% of them singletons. This material consisted of PBMCs, taken 524 days after transplant. These receptors came from a human patient who received an intestinal transplant, so some T cells may come from the graft donor.

The chain couples TRBV11-2 to TRBJ2-5; TRBD1 matches 7 bases. CDR1 SGHAT and CDR2 FQNNGV come from the germline V gene. The CDR3 is 17 amino acids. V shed 5 bases, J shed 0 bases, and the junction held 12 bases outside the gene matches. The chain's CDR3 is CASSPHLTGPYQETQYF. DNA for the CDR3: TGTGCCAGCAGCCCCCATCTGACAGGGCCTTACCAAGAGACCCAGTACTTC.

The J gene is TRBJ1-5, the V gene TRBV7-6, with a tentative D call TRBD1 (5 bases). The CDR3 runs 17 residues. Per the germline V gene, CDR1 is SGHVS and CDR2 is FNYEAQ. The V end lost 3 bases, the J end lost 4 bases, and 19 bases lay between the germline ends. CDR3 bases: TGTGCCAGCAGCTTCCCTGGGGAGGGGAGGGTGAATCAGCCCCAGCATTTT. This gives the protein CASSFPGEGRVNQPQHF.

The table lists this clone with a count of one. The rearrangement joins TRBV27 to TRBJ2-1; D is possibly TRBD2 (6 bases). The germline V and J ends were trimmed by 0 bases and 2 bases, with 8 bases remaining between them. The CDR3 sequence is 15 residues long. Germline loops: CDR1 MNHEY, CDR2 SMNVEV (reference sequence). CDR3 in DNA: TGTGCCAGCAGTTTATCAGGGAGGCCCTACAATGAGCAGTTCTTC. Protein sequence: CASSLSGRPYNEQFF.

The chain recombines TRBV28 with TRBJ2-1; TRBD2 is a possible D gene (5 bases). Germline CDR1 and CDR2: MDHEN and SYDVKM. The CDR3 runs to 16 residues. V gave up 6 bases and J gave up 5 bases, with 20 bases separating them. This CDR3 is CASRGLGTGNDNEQFF. CDR3 nucleotides: TGTGCCAGCAGGGGGTTGGGTACGGGAAATGACAATGAGCAGTTCTTC.

The CDR3 nucleotides read TGTGCCAGCAGCAAGTGGGGGGCCGGGGAAGCTTTCTTT. Translating it yields CASSKWGAGEAFF. The chain links TRBV11-2 to TRBJ1-1, with a tentative D call TRBD1 (6 bases). Germline CDR1 and CDR2: SGHAT and FQNNGV. V lost 5 bases, J lost 8 bases, and 15 bases lay in between. The CDR3 consists of 13 residues. The full variable domain, in which reference TRBV11-2 and TRBJ1-1 provide the parts outside the CDR3, is EAGVAQSPRYKIIEKRQSVAFWCNPISGHATLYWYQQILGQGPKLLIQFQNNGVVDDSQLPKDRFSAERLKGVDSTLKIQPAKLEDSAVYLCASSKWGAGEAFFGQGTRLTVV.

This clone was counted a single time. The chain couples TRBV18 to TRBJ2-1; 9 nucleotides align to TRBD2. The V gene end was trimmed by 1 base and the J gene end by 1 base; junction bases not matched to a gene: 2. The CDR3 totals 16 residues. CDR1 and CDR2 from the germline V gene are KGHSH and LQKENI. The CDR3 sequence is CASSPQTSGSYNEQFF. In DNA form, the CDR3 reads TGTGCCAGCTCACCACAGACTAGCGGATCCTACAATGAGCAGTTCTTC.